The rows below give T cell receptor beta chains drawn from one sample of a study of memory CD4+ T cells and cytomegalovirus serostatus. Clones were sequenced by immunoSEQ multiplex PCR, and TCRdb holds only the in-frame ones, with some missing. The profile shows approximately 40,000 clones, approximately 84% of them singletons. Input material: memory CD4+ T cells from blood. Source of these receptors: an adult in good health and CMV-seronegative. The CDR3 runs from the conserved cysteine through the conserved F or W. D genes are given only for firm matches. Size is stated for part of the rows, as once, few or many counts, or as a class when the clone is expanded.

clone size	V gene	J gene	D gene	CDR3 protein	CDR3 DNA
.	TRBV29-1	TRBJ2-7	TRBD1	CSVETGAGYEQYF	TGCAGCGTTGAGACAGGGGCGGGCTACGAGCAGTACTTC
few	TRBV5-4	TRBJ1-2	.	CASSLDRLPYGYTF	TGTGCCAGCAGCCTTGACAGGCTGCCCTATGGCTACACCTTC
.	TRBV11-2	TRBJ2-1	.	CASSRDTAYNEQFF	TGTGCCAGCAGCCGGGACACTGCCTACAATGAGCAGTTCTTC
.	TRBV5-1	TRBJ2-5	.	CASSLAGVAETQYF	TGCGCCAGCAGCTTGGCGGGGGTAGCGGAGACCCAGTACTTC
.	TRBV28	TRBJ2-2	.	CASSLVGIDTGELFF	TGTGCCAGCAGTTTAGTTGGGATAGACACCGGGGAGCTGTTTTTT
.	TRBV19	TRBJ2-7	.	CASSMFGSGTQYF	TGTGCCAGTAGTATGTTCGGTAGCGGAACGCAGTACTTC
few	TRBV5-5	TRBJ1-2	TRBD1	CASSPRDSNYGYTF	TGTGCCAGCAGCCCTAGGGACAGTAACTATGGCTACACCTTC
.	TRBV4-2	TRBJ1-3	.	CASSQERGPYGNTIYF	TGTGCCAGCAGCCAGGAGCGGGGACCCTACGGAAACACCATATATTTT
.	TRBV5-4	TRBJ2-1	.	CASSLQSLNNEQFF	TGTGCCAGCAGCTTACAGAGTTTAAACAATGAGCAGTTCTTC
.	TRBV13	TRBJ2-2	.	CASSKRVNTGELFF	TGTGCCAGCAGCAAAAGGGTTAACACCGGGGAGCTGTTTTTT
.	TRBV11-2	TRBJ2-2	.	CASSLGLRRGVNTGELFF	TGTGCCAGCAGCTTAGGCCTGAGGAGAGGGGTGAACACCGGGGAGCTGTTTTTT
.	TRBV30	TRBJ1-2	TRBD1	CALNRDRPYGYTF	TGTGCCTTGAACCGGGACAGACCCTATGGCTACACCTTC
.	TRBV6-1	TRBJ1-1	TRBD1	CASSEGQMNTEAFF	TGTGCCAGCAGTGAGGGACAGATGAACACTGAAGCTTTCTTT
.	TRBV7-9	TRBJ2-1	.	CASSPVGDRVDAEQFF	TGTGCCAGCAGCCCCGTTGGGGATAGGGTTGACGCTGAGCAGTTCTTC
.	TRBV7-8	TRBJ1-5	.	CASRPSEGNQPQHF	TGTGCCAGCAGGCCCTCGGAGGGCAATCAGCCCCAGCATTTT
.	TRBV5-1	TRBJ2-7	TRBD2	CASSLGTGTRPYEQYF	TGCGCCAGCAGCTTGGGGACCGGGACTAGACCCTACGAGCAGTACTTC
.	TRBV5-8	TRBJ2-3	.	CASSLYRTDTQYF	TGTGCCAGCAGCTTGTACCGCACAGATACGCAGTATTTT
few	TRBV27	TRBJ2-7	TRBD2	CASSFPGGEQYF	TGTGCCAGCAGTTTCCCGGGAGGCGAGCAGTACTTC
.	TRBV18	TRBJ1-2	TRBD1	CASSPSGGVNYGYTF	TGTGCCAGCTCACCATCAGGGGGCGTTAACTATGGCTACACCTTC
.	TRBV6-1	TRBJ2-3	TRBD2	CASSEAWGGSTDTQYF	TGTGCCAGCAGTGAAGCGTGGGGGGGTAGCACAGATACGCAGTATTTT
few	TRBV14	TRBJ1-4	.	CASSQARGGREKLFF	TGTGCCAGCAGCCAAGCCAGGGGCGGGCGTGAAAAACTGTTTTTT
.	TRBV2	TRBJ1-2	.	CASRGARRGYGYTF	TGTGCCAGCAGGGGGGCGAGGCGGGGCTATGGCTACACCTTC
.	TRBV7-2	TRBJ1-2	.	CASSRRNYGYTF	TGTGCCAGCAGCCGGAGAAACTATGGCTACACCTTC
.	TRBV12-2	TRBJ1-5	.	CASRPRQPQHF	TGTGCAAGTCGCCCGAGGCAGCCCCAGCATTTT
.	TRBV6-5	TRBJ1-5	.	CASSPDSSNQPQHF	TGTGCCAGCAGCCCAGATTCGAGCAATCAGCCCCAGCATTTT
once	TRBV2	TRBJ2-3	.	CASRPDKPSSTDTQYF	TGTGCCAGCAGGCCTGACAAACCTTCTAGCACAGATACGCAGTATTTT
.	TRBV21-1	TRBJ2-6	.	CASSSKSKGPGANVLTF	TGTGCCAGCAGCAGTAAGAGTAAAGGGCCTGGGGCCAACGTCCTGACTTTC
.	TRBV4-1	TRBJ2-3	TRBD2	CASSERLAGGTDTQYF	TGCGCCAGCAGCGAGAGACTAGCGGGTGGGACAGATACGCAGTATTTT
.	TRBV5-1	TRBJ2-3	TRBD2	CASSWGLAGSSDTQYF	TGCGCCAGCAGCTGGGGACTAGCGGGGTCATCAGATACGCAGTATTTT
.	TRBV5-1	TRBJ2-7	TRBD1	CASSRDQGANEQYF	TGCGCCAGCAGCCGGGACCAGGGGGCAAACGAGCAGTACTTC
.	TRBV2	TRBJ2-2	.	CASSGTQVGELFF	TGTGCCAGCAGCGGGACTCAGGTCGGGGAGCTGTTTTTT
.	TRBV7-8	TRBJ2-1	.	CASSPQGGNSYNEQFF	TGTGCCAGCAGCCCACAGGGAGGGAACTCCTACAATGAGCAGTTCTTC
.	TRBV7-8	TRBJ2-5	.	CASSSPLTGSKETQYF	TGTGCCAGCAGCTCGCCCCTAACAGGATCAAAAGAGACCCAGTACTTC
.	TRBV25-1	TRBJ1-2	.	CASSAGSNYGYTF	TGTGCCAGCAGTGCAGGGTCTAACTATGGCTACACCTTC
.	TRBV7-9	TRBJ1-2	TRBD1	CASSFYTGGGGYTF	TGTGCCAGCAGCTTCTATACAGGGGGCGGTGGCTACACCTTC
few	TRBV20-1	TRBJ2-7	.	CSALHYEQYF	TGCAGTGCTCTACACTACGAGCAGTACTTC
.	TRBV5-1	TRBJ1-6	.	CASNTGFYNSPLHF	TGCGCCAGCAACACAGGGTTTTATAATTCACCCCTCCACTTT
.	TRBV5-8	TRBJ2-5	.	CASSPGLRQETQYF	TGTGCCAGCAGCCCGGGACTGCGCCAAGAGACCCAGTACTTC
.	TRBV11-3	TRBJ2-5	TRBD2	CASSSSTSGDLWETQYF	TGTGCCAGCAGCTCCTCGACTAGCGGAGATTTATGGGAGACCCAGTACTTC
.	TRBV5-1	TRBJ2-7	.	CASSMAQPGAYEQYF	TGCGCCAGCAGCATGGCTCAACCAGGGGCCTACGAGCAGTACTTC
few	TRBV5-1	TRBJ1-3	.	CASRGSGNTIYF	TGCGCCAGCAGGGGTTCTGGAAACACCATATATTTT
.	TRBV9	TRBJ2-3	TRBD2	CASSLSGTSGADTQYF	TGTGCCAGCAGCCTAAGCGGGACTAGCGGGGCAGATACGCAGTATTTT
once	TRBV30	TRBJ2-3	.	CAWNLPNTDTQYF	TGTGCCTGGAATCTACCCAACACAGATACGCAGTATTTT
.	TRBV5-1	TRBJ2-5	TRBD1	CASSVSGTEKETQYF	TGCGCCAGCAGCGTGTCCGGGACAGAAAAAGAGACCCAGTACTTC
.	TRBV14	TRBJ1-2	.	CASSPTLYYGYTF	TGTGCCAGCAGCCCTACCCTTTACTATGGCTACACCTTC
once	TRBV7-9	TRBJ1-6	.	CASSLVGNSPLHF	TGTGCCAGCAGCTTAGTGGGGAATTCACCCCTCCACTTT
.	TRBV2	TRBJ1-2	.	CASTLQGPNYGYTF	TGTGCCAGCACCTTACAGGGCCCTAACTATGGCTACACCTTC
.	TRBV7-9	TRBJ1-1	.	CASSLDVPLVHTEAFF	TGTGCCAGCAGCTTAGACGTTCCCCTAGTTCACACTGAAGCTTTCTTT
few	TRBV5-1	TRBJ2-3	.	CASSFSPLPDTQYF	TGCGCCAGCAGCTTTTCCCCTTTGCCAGATACGCAGTATTTT
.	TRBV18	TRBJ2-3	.	CASSRQALSADTQYF	TGTGCCAGCTCACGCCAAGCGCTTAGCGCAGATACGCAGTATTTT
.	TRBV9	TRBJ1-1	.	CASSVGGRKNAEAFF	TGTGCCAGCAGCGTAGGGGGACGGAAAAACGCTGAAGCTTTCTTT
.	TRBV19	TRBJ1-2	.	CASTSRVVNYGYTF	TGTGCCAGTACATCTCGGGTAGTCAACTATGGCTACACCTTC
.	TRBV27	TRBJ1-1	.	CASSWQRDNTEAFF	TGTGCCAGCAGTTGGCAACGGGATAACACTGAAGCTTTCTTT
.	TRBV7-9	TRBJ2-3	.	CASSLLTDTQYF	TGTGCCAGCAGCTTACTCACAGATACGCAGTATTTT